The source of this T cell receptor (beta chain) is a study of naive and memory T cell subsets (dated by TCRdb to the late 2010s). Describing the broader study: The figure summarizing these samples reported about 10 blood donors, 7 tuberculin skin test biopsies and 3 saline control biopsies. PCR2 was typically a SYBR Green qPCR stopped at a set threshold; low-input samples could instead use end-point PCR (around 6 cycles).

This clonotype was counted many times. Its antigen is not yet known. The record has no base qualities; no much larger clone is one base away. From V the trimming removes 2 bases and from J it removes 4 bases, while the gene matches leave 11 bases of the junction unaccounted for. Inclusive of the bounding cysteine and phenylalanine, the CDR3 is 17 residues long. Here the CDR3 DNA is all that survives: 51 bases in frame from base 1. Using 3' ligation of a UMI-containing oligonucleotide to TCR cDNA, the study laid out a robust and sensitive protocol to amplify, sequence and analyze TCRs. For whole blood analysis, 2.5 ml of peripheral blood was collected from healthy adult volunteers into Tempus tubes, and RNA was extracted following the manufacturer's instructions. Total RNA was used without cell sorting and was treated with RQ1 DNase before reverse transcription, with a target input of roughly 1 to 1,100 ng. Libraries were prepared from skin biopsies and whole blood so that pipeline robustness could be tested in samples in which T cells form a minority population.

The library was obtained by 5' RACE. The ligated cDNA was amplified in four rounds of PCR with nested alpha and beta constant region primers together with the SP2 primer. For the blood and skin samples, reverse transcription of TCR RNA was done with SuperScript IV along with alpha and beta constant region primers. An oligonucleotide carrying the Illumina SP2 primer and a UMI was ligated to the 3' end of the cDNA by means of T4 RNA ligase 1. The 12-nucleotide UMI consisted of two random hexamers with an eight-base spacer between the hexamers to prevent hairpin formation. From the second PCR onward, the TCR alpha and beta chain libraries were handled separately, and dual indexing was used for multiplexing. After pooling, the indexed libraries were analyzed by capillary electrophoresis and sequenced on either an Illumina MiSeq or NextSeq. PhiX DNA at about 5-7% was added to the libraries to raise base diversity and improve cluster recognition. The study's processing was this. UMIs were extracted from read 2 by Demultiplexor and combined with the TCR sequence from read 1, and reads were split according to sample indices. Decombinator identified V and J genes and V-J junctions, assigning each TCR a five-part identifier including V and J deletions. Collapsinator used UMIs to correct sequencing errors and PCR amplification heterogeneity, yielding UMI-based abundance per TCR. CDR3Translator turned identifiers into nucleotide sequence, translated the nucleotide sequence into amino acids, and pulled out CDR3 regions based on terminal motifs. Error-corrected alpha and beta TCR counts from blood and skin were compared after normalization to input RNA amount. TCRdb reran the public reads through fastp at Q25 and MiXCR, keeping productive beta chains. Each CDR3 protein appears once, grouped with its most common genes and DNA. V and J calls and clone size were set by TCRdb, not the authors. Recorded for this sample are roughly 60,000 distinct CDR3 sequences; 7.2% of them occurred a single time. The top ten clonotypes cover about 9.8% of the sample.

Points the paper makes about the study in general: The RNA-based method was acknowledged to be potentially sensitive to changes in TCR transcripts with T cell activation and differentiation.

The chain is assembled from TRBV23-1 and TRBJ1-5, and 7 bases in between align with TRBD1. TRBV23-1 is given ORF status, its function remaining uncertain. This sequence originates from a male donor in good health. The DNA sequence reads TGCGCCAGCAGTCAACACACCTTTGGACAGGCGAATCAGCCCCAGCATTTT. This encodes CASSQHTFGQANQPQHF.